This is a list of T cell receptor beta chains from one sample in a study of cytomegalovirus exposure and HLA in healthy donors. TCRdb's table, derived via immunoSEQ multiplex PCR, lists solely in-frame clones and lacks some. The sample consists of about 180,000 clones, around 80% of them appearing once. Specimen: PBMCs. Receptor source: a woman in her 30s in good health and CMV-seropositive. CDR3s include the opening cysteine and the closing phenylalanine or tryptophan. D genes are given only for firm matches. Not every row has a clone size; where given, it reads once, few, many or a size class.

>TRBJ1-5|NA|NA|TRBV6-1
CASSPTPSNQPQHF
TGTGCCAGCAGTCCGACACCAAGCAATCAGCCCCAGCATTTT
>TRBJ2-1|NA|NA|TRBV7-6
CASSIWTEPGAAEQFF
TGTGCCAGCAGCATATGGACAGAACCCGGGGCTGCTGAGCAGTTCTTC
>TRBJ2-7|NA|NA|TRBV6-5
CASSFPRGSQYEQYF
TGTGCCAGCAGTTTCCCACGGGGGAGTCAGTACGAGCAGTACTTC
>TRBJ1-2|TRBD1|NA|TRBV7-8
CASSGTVQNYGYTF
TGTGCCAGCAGCGGGACAGTGCAAAATTATGGCTACACCTTC
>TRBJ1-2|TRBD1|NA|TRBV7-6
CASSTGQALYGYTF
TGTGCCAGCAGCACCGGACAGGCCCTCTATGGCTACACCTTC
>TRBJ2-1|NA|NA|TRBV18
CASSQNKGNEQFF
TGTGCCAGCTCACAAAATAAGGGGAATGAGCAGTTCTTC
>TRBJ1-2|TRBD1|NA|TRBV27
CASSLDRNYGYTF
TGTGCCAGCAGTTTGGACAGGAACTATGGCTACACCTTC
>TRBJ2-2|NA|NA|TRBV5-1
CASSFDGAGELFF
TGCGCCAGCAGCTTCGACGGGGCCGGGGAGCTGTTTTTT
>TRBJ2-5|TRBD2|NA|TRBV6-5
CASSYITSGQETQYF
TGTGCCAGCAGTTACATCACTAGCGGCCAAGAGACCCAGTACTTC
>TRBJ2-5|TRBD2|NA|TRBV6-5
CASSSGSTVKTQYF
TGTGCCAGCAGTAGCGGGAGTACGGTAAAGACCCAGTACTTC
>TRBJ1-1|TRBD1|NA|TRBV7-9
CASRRGLNTEAFF
TGTGCCAGCAGAAGGGGGCTGAACACTGAAGCTTTCTTT
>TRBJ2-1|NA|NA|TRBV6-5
CASSTGDYNEQFF
TGTGCCAGCAGTACGGGTGACTACAATGAGCAGTTCTTC
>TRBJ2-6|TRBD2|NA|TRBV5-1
CASSPKRDSGANVLTF
TGCGCCAGCAGCCCGAAGCGGGACTCTGGGGCCAACGTCCTGACTTTC
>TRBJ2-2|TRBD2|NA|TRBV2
CASSRLAGRNTGELFF
TGTGCCAGCAGCAGACTAGCGGGGAGGAACACCGGGGAGCTGTTTTTT
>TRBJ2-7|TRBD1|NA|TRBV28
CASSFGTGPNSGEQYF
TGTGCCAGCAGCTTTGGGACAGGCCCTAACTCGGGCGAGCAGTACTTC
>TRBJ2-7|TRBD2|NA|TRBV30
CAWNGGGTYEQYF
TGTGCCTGGAACGGCGGGGGGACCTACGAGCAGTACTTC
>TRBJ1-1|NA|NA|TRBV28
CASSTRRGKFPEAFF
TGTGCCAGCAGTACTAGGAGGGGTAAGTTCCCTGAAGCTTTCTTT
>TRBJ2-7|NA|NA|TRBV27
CASSPGTRRAYEQYF
TGTGCCAGCAGTCCCGGGACTCGCCGGGCCTACGAGCAGTACTTC
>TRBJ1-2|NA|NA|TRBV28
CASSSPTGRGGYTF
TGTGCCAGCAGTTCCCCAACAGGGAGAGGGGGCTACACCTTC
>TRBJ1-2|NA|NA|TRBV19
CASSIDPGFRGYTF
TGTGCCAGTAGTATAGATCCGGGGTTTCGTGGCTACACCTTC
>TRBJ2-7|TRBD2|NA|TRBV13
CASSEASGPYEQYF
TGTGCCAGCAGCGAAGCTAGCGGGCCCTACGAGCAGTACTTC
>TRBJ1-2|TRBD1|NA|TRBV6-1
CASSDPRTGSGYTF
TGTGCCAGCAGCGACCCGCGGACAGGGAGTGGCTACACCTTC
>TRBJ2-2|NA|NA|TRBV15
CATSRARPGTGELFF
TGTGCCACCAGCAGAGCCCGCCCCGGCACCGGGGAGCTGTTTTTT
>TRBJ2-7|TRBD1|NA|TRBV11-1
CASSGQGLNYEQYF
TGTGCCAGCAGCGGACAGGGGCTGAACTACGAGCAGTACTTC
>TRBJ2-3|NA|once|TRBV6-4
CASSDVASSTDTQYF
TGTGCCAGCAGTGACGTAGCGTCAAGCACAGATACGCAGTATTTT
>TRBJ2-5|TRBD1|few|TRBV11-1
CASSLDPPSWTGSQETQYF
TGTGCCAGCAGCCTAGACCCGCCCTCTTGGACAGGCTCCCAAGAGACCCAGTACTTC
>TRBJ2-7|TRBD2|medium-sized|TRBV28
CATRVTSVYEQYF
TGTGCCACCAGAGTTACTAGCGTATACGAGCAGTACTTC
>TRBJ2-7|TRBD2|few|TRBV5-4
CASSFMGEGSYEQYF
TGTGCCAGCAGCTTCATGGGGGAGGGATCCTACGAGCAGTACTTC
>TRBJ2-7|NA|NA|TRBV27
CASSPFTGSYEQYF
TGTGCCAGCAGTCCCTTCACAGGGTCCTACGAGCAGTACTTC
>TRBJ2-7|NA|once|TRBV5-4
CASSTGLRASGYEQYF
TGTGCCAGCAGCACAGGGTTACGGGCTAGCGGTTACGAGCAGTACTTC
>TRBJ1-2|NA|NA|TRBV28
CASTAAEYGYTF
TGTGCCAGCACCGCCGCGGAGTATGGCTACACCTTC
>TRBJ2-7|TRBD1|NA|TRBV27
CASSHGQDYPYEQYF
TGTGCCAGCAGTCACGGACAGGATTACCCCTACGAGCAGTACTTC